This passage covers 9 T cell receptor beta chains from one sample sequenced in a study of stem cell transplantation in POMP-related autoinflammatory disease. Sequenced by immunoSEQ multiplex PCR; TCRdb stores in-frame clones only, minus some. Of tens of thousands of clones detected, approximately 91% appear once; the ten largest clones hold roughly 0.7%. The starting material was CD4+ T cells from PBMCs, obtained after stem cell transplantation. These receptors were taken from a human patient with POMP-related autoinflammation and immune dysregulation (PRAID). The graft donor may be the source of some T cells.

This clone was seen a handful of times. V gene TRBV5-1 combines with J gene TRBJ1-1, with D hard to call. The CDR3 extends over 12 amino acids. Between the trimmed V and J ends, which lost 0 bases and 8 bases, there was a span of 8 bases. Germline V gene data show CDR1 as SGHRS and CDR2 as YFSETQ. The CDR3 spells CASSLGEREAFF. The DNA of the CDR3 is TGCGCCAGCAGCTTGGGGGAAAGGGAAGCTTTCTTT.

The V gene is TRBV7-9, the J gene TRBJ2-7; 10 bases are shared with TRBD1. Trimming at V came to 4 bases and at J to 9 bases, leaving 9 bases not matched to a gene. The CDR3 has 14 residues. The germline V gene encodes CDR1 SEHNR and CDR2 FQNEAQ (reference sequence). CDR3 DNA: TGTGCCAGCAGCTCAGACAGGGGGCGTAGGTTGCAGTACTTC. This gives the protein CASSSDRGRRLQYF.

This chain links TRBV30 with TRBJ2-7; D possibly corresponds to TRBD2 (6 bases). Trimming cost V 6 bases and J 3 bases, with 18 bases left between them. CDR1 GTSNPN and CDR2 SVGIG come from the germline V gene (reference sequence). The CDR3 contains 14 residues. CDR3 residues: CACLRGTSGYEQYF. CDR3 sequence (DNA): TGTGCCTGCCTTCGGGGGACCTCTGGCTACGAGCAGTACTTC.

This clone was seen a single time. The chain is built from TRBV11-2 and TRBJ2-6; D perhaps matches TRBD1 (6 bases). The CDR3 length is 17 residues. The V end lost 7 bases, the J end lost 0 bases, and 16 bases lay between the germline ends. CDR1 is SGHAT and CDR2 is FQNNGV in the germline V gene. The CDR3 nucleotides read TGTGCCAGCATTAGTGGGGGCCTTAGCTCTGGGGCCAACGTCCTGACTTTC. Protein product: CASISGGLSSGANVLTF.

The J gene is TRBJ1-2, the V gene TRBV6-5; D is unclear. The germline V gene has CDR1 MNHEY and CDR2 SVGAGI. This CDR3 spans 15 amino acids. The V end was cut by 3 bases, the J end by 0 bases, with 11 bases between. CDR3 region: CASSYGRNTNYGYTF. CDR3 bases: TGTGCCAGCAGTTATGGACGGAACACTAACTATGGCTACACCTTC.

This sequence joins TRBV7-3 and TRBJ2-1; 9 bases map to TRBD2. J was trimmed by 1 base and V by 3 bases; bases with no gene match: 7. This CDR3 region has 17 residues. CDR1 SGHTA and CDR2 FQGTGA come from the germline V gene. The CDR3 sequence: CASSFVPLAGSYNEQFF. The CDR3 DNA is TGTGCCAGCAGCTTTGTACCTCTAGCGGGATCCTACAATGAGCAGTTCTTC.

The V call is TRBV2, the J call TRBJ2-5, with D possibly being TRBD1 (5 bases). Germline assignment: CDR1 SNHLY and CDR2 FYNNEI. V lost 7 bases to trimming and J lost 4 bases, with 10 bases between them. This CDR3 is 12 amino acids long. CDR3 sequence: CASIRGLETQYF. CDR3 in DNA: TGTGCCAGCATTAGGGGTTTAGAGACCCAGTACTTC.

The rearrangement joins TRBV9 to TRBJ2-3; TRBD1 matches at 7 bases. In germline, CDR1 is SGDLS, CDR2 YYNGEE. V gave up 0 bases and J gave up 0 bases; unmatched junction bases: 7. This CDR3 comprises 17 residues. The CDR3 DNA is TGTGCCAGCAGCGTAGGGGGCAGGGGGTCTAGCACAGATACGCAGTATTTT. It yields the protein CASSVGGRGSSTDTQYF.

There are a few counts of this clone. At one of its ends the junction is not consistent with the germline gene, which may arise from a read error. V gene TRBV7-3 combines with J gene TRBJ1-6; TRBD1 agrees at 7 bases. The CDR3 has 14 amino acids. Germline CDR1 is SGHTA and CDR2 is FQGTGA. The CDR3 DNA sequence: TGTGCCAGCAGCCTAACAGGGGAGGGTTCACCCCTCCACTTT. Translating it yields CASSLTGEGSPLHF. The full variable domain, completed using reference TRBV7-3 and TRBJ1-6, is GAGVSQTPSNKVTEKGKYVELRCDPISGHTALYWYRQSLGQGPEFLIYFQGTGAADDSGLPNDRFFAVRPEGSVSTLKIQRTERGDSAVYLCASSLTGEGSPLHFGNGTRLTVT.